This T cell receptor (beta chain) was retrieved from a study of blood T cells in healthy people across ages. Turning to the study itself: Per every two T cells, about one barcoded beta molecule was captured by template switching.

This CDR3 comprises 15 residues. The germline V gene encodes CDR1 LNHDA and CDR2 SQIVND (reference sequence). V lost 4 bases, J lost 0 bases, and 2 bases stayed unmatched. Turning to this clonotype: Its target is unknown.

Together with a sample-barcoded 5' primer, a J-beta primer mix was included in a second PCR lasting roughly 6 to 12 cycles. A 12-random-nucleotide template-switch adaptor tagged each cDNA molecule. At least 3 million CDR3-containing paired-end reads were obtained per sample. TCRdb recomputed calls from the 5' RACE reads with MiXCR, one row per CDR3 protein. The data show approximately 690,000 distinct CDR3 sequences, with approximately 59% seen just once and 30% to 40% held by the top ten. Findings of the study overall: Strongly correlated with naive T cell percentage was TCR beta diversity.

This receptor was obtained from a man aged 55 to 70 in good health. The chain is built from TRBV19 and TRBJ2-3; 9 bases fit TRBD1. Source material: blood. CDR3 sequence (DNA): TGTGCCAGTAGTAAGGGGACAGGGAGCACAGATACGCAGTATTTT. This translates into CASSKGTGSTDTQYF.